One T cell receptor (beta chain) is described in this entry. The CDR3 is made up of 17 amino acids. Germline CDR1 SGHNT, CDR2 YYREEE (reference sequence). The V end was cut by 1 base, the J end by 2 bases, with 18 bases between. This sample is part of a study of technical replicates of blood from several donors. Profiled with immunoSEQ multiplex PCR; TCRdb holds only in-frame clones, not every one. The sample has fewer than 70,000 clones, around 94% seen once; the top ten hold about 0.2%. The sequence came from a human donor in good health. The rearrangement links TRBV5-4 to TRBJ1-2; maybe TRBD1 (5 bases). What was sequenced was T cells isolated from PBMCs. The DNA for the CDR3 is TGTGCCAGCAGCTTGATGGCAGGTGGGGACTCGAACTATGGCTACACCTTC. Residues: CASSLMAGGDSNYGYTF. Full variable domain (rest looked up from reference TRBV5-4 and TRBJ1-2): ETGVTQSPTHLIKTRGQQVTLRCSSQSGHNTVSWYQQALGQGPQFIFQYYREEENGRGNFPPRFSGLQFPNYSSELNVNALELDDSALYLCASSLMAGGDSNYGYTFGSGTRLTVV.